This TCR beta chain was obtained from a study of high-grade serous ovarian cancer treatment subgroups. Study background: On average, roughly 14,000 reads and several thousand unique TCR beta rearrangements were obtained per sample.

CDR1 is MNHEY, CDR2 SMNVEV, per germline (reference sequence). This CDR3 has 14 residues. V was trimmed by 0 bases and J by 2 bases, leaving 7 bases between them. The table came from immunoSEQ multiplex PCR; TCRdb's copy has only in-frame clones and leaves some out. The table lists around 20,000 clones, 75% of them singletons, with almost 6.5% in the top ten. The tumor samples were collected prior to definitive surgery or chemotherapy. As regards this clone: This sample also contains other DNA sequences that code for the same CDR3.

The V gene is TRBV27, the J gene TRBJ1-2, with TRBD1 as a possible D gene (6 bases). This TCR was sampled from a human donor with high-grade serous ovarian cancer. The sequenced sample was tumor tissue. Here the CDR3 reads CASSLSQGNYGYTF. The CDR3 DNA follows: TGTGCCAGCAGTTTATCGCAGGGGAACTATGGCTACACCTTC.